Listed below are T cell receptor beta chains from one sample, sequenced in a study of CD8 T cells in ankylosing spondylitis. Each CDR3 protein gets one entry after TCRdb re-called the 5' RACE reads with MiXCR. The table has 300,000 to 400,000 distinct CDR3 sequences, over 12% seen once. The sequenced material came from blood, either unsorted or a sorted T cell fraction (not recorded which). These receptors all stem from a male donor with ankylosing spondylitis or in good health (not recorded which). CDR3s include the opening cysteine and the closing phenylalanine or tryptophan. The D gene is left open where the match is weak. The size entry is marked missing in some rows and otherwise reads once, few, many or a size class.

CDR3nt | CDR3aa | j_gene | v_gene | d_gene | abundance
TGTGCCAGCAGGGAAGCTACTAGCGGGGGGCAAAGGACAGAGACCCAGTACTTC | CASREATSGGQRTETQYF | TRBJ2-5 | TRBV6-1 | TRBD2 | few
TGTGCCAGCAGCTTGTTTTGGCAGGGGACCGGGGAGCTGTTTTTT | CASSLFWQGTGELFF | TRBJ2-2 | TRBV5-6 | . | few
TGCGCCAGCAGCCAAGGGGGCAGGGAAGAAGAGACCCAGTACTTC | CASSQGGREEETQYF | TRBJ2-5 | TRBV4-1 | . | .
TGCAGTGCGGGGGCGGACTTGAACACTGAAGCTTTCTTT | CSAGADLNTEAFF | TRBJ1-1 | TRBV20-1 | . | few
TGTGCCAGCAGCTTACAGGGGACTAGCGGATCGAGCTCCTACGAGCAGTACTTC | CASSLQGTSGSSSYEQYF | TRBJ2-7 | TRBV5-6 | TRBD2 | few
TGTGCCAGCAGCTTAGAAGTCCTACTCGGGGCCCAGTACTTC | CASSLEVLLGAQYF | TRBJ2-5 | TRBV11-2 | . | .
TGTGCCAGCAGCCCAGACGGGGGGGGATACGAGCAGTACTTC | CASSPDGGGYEQYF | TRBJ2-7 | TRBV5-6 | TRBD2 | .
TGTGCCAGCTCACCTAGGACAGCCAACTACGAGCAGTACTTC | CASSPRTANYEQYF | TRBJ2-7 | TRBV18 | . | few
TGTGCCAGCAGTTACGGGCCCTACACAGATACGCAGTATTTT | CASSYGPYTDTQYF | TRBJ2-3 | TRBV6-5 | . | few
TGCGCCAGCAGCCAAGTTGCGGGGGCAAGCTCCTACAATGAGCAGTTCTTC | CASSQVAGASSYNEQFF | TRBJ2-1 | TRBV4-1 | . | .
TGTGCCAGCAGCTTAGGTGAGGGAAATGAGCAGTTCTTC | CASSLGEGNEQFF | TRBJ2-1 | TRBV7-2 | . | .
TGCAGTACTTACTTTAACTATGGCTACACCTTC | CSTYFNYGYTF | TRBJ1-2 | TRBV20-1 | . | few
TGTGCCAGCAGCTCAGCAGGGGGGCGGTCTTATTCACCCCTCCACTTT | CASSSAGGRSYSPLHF | TRBJ1-6 | TRBV13 | TRBD1 | few
TGTGCCACCAGCAGAGATCCCGACAGGGAGACCCAGTACTTC | CATSRDPDRETQYF | TRBJ2-5 | TRBV15 | . | .
TGTGCCAGCAGTTACAGGGGGCATATGGGGCCAGATACGCAGTATTTT | CASSYRGHMGPDTQYF | TRBJ2-3 | TRBV6-2/TRBV6-3 | TRBD1 | few
TGTGCCAGCAGCCGTTTGGGACTTCCGGGCAATGAGCAGTTCTTC | CASSRLGLPGNEQFF | TRBJ2-1 | TRBV11-2 | . | few
TGTGCCAGCAGCCAAGATCAGGGGATTAACTATGGCTACACCTTC | CASSQDQGINYGYTF | TRBJ1-2 | TRBV4-2 | . | many
TGTGCCAGCAGTTATCCGGGGGGCGGAAACATTCAGTACTTC | CASSYPGGGNIQYF | TRBJ2-4 | TRBV6-5 | . | .
TGTGCCACGACCGGGGGAGGGGGAGCCTCGGGTAAGGGGCAGTACTTC | CATTGGGGASGKGQYF | TRBJ2-7 | TRBV28 | . | few
TGTGCCAGCAGCCCCCTAGGGGGGAACAATGAGCAGTTCTTC | CASSPLGGNNEQFF | TRBJ2-1 | TRBV3-1 | . | once
TGCGCCAGCAGCTCGAGGGGTAAAAATTCTTACGAGCAGTACTTC | CASSSRGKNSYEQYF | TRBJ2-7 | TRBV5-1 | . | few
TGTGCCAGCAGTTCCCCGGGACAGGGGGGAAATGAGCAGTTCTTC | CASSSPGQGGNEQFF | TRBJ2-1 | TRBV6-5 | TRBD1 | few
TGTGCCTGGACTCCAGTCGCACCCTCATACGACGAGCAGTACTTC | CAWTPVAPSYDEQYF | TRBJ2-7 | TRBV30 | . | .
TGCAGCGTTCTGGAGAACAATGAGCAGTTCTTC | CSVLENNEQFF | TRBJ2-1 | TRBV29-1 | . | few
TGTGCCAGTAGTATCCGGGTCCTAGCCAAAAACATTCAGTACTTC | CASSIRVLAKNIQYF | TRBJ2-4 | TRBV19 | . | few
TGTGCCAGCAATATCTTCTCTGGGGCCAACGTCCTGACTTTC | CASNIFSGANVLTF | TRBJ2-6 | TRBV12-3/TRBV12-4 | . | few
TGTGCCAGCAGTTCCGGGGGGGGGTTGGCGCCCGAGCAGTACTTC | CASSSGGGLAPEQYF | TRBJ2-7 | TRBV12-3/TRBV12-4 | TRBD2 | few
TGTGCCAGTAGTATCGGTACAGCGGTCTACGAGCAGTACTTC | CASSIGTAVYEQYF | TRBJ2-7 | TRBV19 | . | few
TGTGCCAGTAGTATGGACGGTACTGGGGCCAACGTCCTGACTTTC | CASSMDGTGANVLTF | TRBJ2-6 | TRBV19 | . | many
TGTGCCAGCAGGTCGGGACAGTGGGGCGCAGATACGCAGTATTTT | CASRSGQWGADTQYF | TRBJ2-3 | TRBV12-3/TRBV12-4 | TRBD1 | many
TGCGCCAGCAGAGTTCTAGAGGGGACAGGGAGTTCACCCCTCCACTTT | CASRVLEGTGSSPLHF | TRBJ1-6 | TRBV10-2 | TRBD1 | .
TGCAGCGTTGCGGCCCTCGGACAACCGGGCACAGATACGCAGTATTTT | CSVAALGQPGTDTQYF | TRBJ2-3 | TRBV29-1 | . | .
TGTGCCAGCAGTCTTGGAGGCCGGGGAAATGAGCAGTTCTTC | CASSLGGRGNEQFF | TRBJ2-1 | TRBV6-1 | . | .
TGTGCCAGCAGTAGCTATAAGGGGGGACTTCAAGAGACCCAGTACTTC | CASSSYKGGLQETQYF | TRBJ2-5 | TRBV7-9 | . | .
TGTGCCAGCAGCCAAGATGGGCGGGGGAGAAGAGATACGCAGTATTTT | CASSQDGRGRRDTQYF | TRBJ2-3 | TRBV3-1 | TRBD2 | few
TGTGCCAGCAGCTTTGAGACAGGAGACACTGAAGCTTTCTTT | CASSFETGDTEAFF | TRBJ1-1 | TRBV11-2 | . | many
TGTGCCAGCAGTAGTCCGGGACAGGGGAGTGAAAAACTGTTTTTT | CASSSPGQGSEKLFF | TRBJ1-4 | TRBV25-1 | TRBD1 | .
TGCAGCGTTAACCCCCAGGGGAACACTGAAGCTTTCTTT | CSVNPQGNTEAFF | TRBJ1-1 | TRBV29-1 | . | many
TGTGCCACCAGCAGAGAGGCGGGAGAACTCTACGAGCAGTACTTC | CATSREAGELYEQYF | TRBJ2-7 | TRBV15 | TRBD2 | few
TGTGCCAGCAGCTTCAGAGGGGTCTCCTACGAGCAGTACTTC | CASSFRGVSYEQYF | TRBJ2-7 | TRBV5-5 | . | .
TGTGCCAGCAGTTACTCACTGGGGACGGGCGAGCAGTACTTC | CASSYSLGTGEQYF | TRBJ2-7 | TRBV6-5 | . | .
TGTGCCAGCAGCTTAGTTCAGGGGGATAGGGGAAAGTACTTC | CASSLVQGDRGKYF | TRBJ2-7 | TRBV11-2 | TRBD1 | .
TGTGCCACCAGCAGCACCGCGAACACTGAAGCTTTCTTT | CATSSTANTEAFF | TRBJ1-1 | TRBV15 | . | many
TGTGCCAGCAGCCTATTCAGGGGGGGTGGCACCGGGGAGCTGTTTTTT | CASSLFRGGGTGELFF | TRBJ2-2 | TRBV3-1 | . | .
TGTGCCAGCAGCTTGGGACAGGGAGGGAGAACCGGGGAGCTGTTTTTT | CASSLGQGGRTGELFF | TRBJ2-2 | TRBV5-6 | . | .
TGCGCCAGCAGCCAAGTTGCGGGGAGCGGCACAGATACGCAGTATTTT | CASSQVAGSGTDTQYF | TRBJ2-3 | TRBV4-1 | . | few
TGTGCCAGCAGCCCCGTTTCAGGGAACACTGAAGCTTTCTTT | CASSPVSGNTEAFF | TRBJ1-1 | TRBV3-1 | . | many
TGTGCCAGCAGTCCCCCCCGGTGGGTTAATGAGCAGTTCTTC | CASSPPRWVNEQFF | TRBJ2-1 | TRBV12-3/TRBV12-4 | . | few
TGTGCCAGCAGCCGACAGGGCGCTCCCACCGGGGAGCTGTTTTTT | CASSRQGAPTGELFF | TRBJ2-2 | TRBV12-3/TRBV12-4 | TRBD1 | .
TGTGCCAGCAGCCAAGATACACCACCGGGACTGGGATACAATGAGCAGTTCTTC | CASSQDTPPGLGYNEQFF | TRBJ2-1 | TRBV4-2 | . | many
TGTGCCAGCAGCGTAGGGCCTAGCGGGATGGATACGCAGTATTTT | CASSVGPSGMDTQYF | TRBJ2-3 | TRBV9 | TRBD2 | many
TGTGCCAGCGCCCTAGGAGCTGCCGAAAAACTGTTTTTT | CASALGAAEKLFF | TRBJ1-4 | TRBV6-1 | . | many
TGCGCCAGCAGCTTGGGGTCCGGGGGGCAGGCAGAGACCCAGTACTTC | CASSLGSGGQAETQYF | TRBJ2-5 | TRBV5-1 | . | few
TGCGCCAGCAGCTTTAGCGGGCTCCCCTACAATGAGCAGTTCTTC | CASSFSGLPYNEQFF | TRBJ2-1 | TRBV5-1 | TRBD2 | many
TGCGCCAGCAGCCAAGGAAGGTCGATAGCGGGCCAAGAGACCCAGTACTTC | CASSQGRSIAGQETQYF | TRBJ2-5 | TRBV4-1 | TRBD2 | .
TGCAGTGCTAGGTGGTCCAGGGAGACCCAGTACTTC | CSARWSRETQYF | TRBJ2-5 | TRBV20-1 | . | few
TGTGCCAGCACCCCGAAAAACTCTTACAATGAGCAGTTCTTC | CASTPKNSYNEQFF | TRBJ2-1 | TRBV12-3/TRBV12-4 | . | few